Listed below are T cell receptor beta chains from one sample, sequenced in a study of early T cells in non-severe SARS-CoV-2 infection. Via MiXCR, TCRdb re-called the 5' RACE reads, giving one row per CDR3 protein. The sample contains approximately 29,000 distinct CDR3 sequences, around 6% of which appear only once. Sequenced here: whole blood, sampled at baseline. These receptors were collected from an adult who was a healthcare worker with PCR-confirmed SARS-CoV-2 infection or an uninfected control (not recorded which). CDR3s include the opening cysteine and the closing phenylalanine or tryptophan. D genes are given only for firm matches. Where a row states a size, it is once, few, many or the class of an expanded clone; other rows omit it.

v_gene,abundance,d_gene,j_gene,CDR3nt,CDR3aa
TRBV5-1,many,TRBD1,TRBJ2-7,TGCGCCAGCAGCTTACCCTCGGGACAGGGGGTTTCCGAGCAGTACTTC,CASSLPSGQGVSEQYF
TRBV7-2,many,.,TRBJ2-6,TGTGCCAGCAGCTTAGGGATTGGGGCCAACGTCCTGACTTTC,CASSLGIGANVLTF
TRBV15,many,.,TRBJ2-2,TGTGCCACCAGCAGAGATTCGGTACTCGGGGAGCTGTTTTTT,CATSRDSVLGELFF
TRBV19,many,.,TRBJ2-7,TGTGCCAGTAGTATCCGCCTGTCGCCGGCGGGCGAGCAGTACTTC,CASSIRLSPAGEQYF
TRBV12-3/TRBV12-4,.,.,TRBJ2-6,TGTGCCAGCAGTTTTTTTGAGGGGGCCAACGTCCTGACTTTC,CASSFFEGANVLTF
TRBV24-1,.,.,TRBJ2-1,TGTGCCACCGGGGACTGGAACAATGAGCAGTTCTTC,CATGDWNNEQFF
TRBV23-1,.,.,TRBJ2-7,TGCGCCAGCAGTTCCGGCGGCAGATACGAGCAGTACTTC,CASSSGGRYEQYF
TRBV11-3,many,TRBD2,TRBJ2-2,TGTGCCAGCAGCAAGCGGGAGGCCGGGGAGTTGTTTTTT,CASSKREAGELFF
TRBV7-9,many,.,TRBJ2-6,TGTGCCAGCAGCCTCAACGTCCTGACTTTC,CASSLNVLTF
TRBV6-2/TRBV6-3,many,TRBD1,TRBJ1-4,TGTGCCAGCAGTCTGGGACAGCGAAATGAAAAACTGTTTTTT,CASSLGQRNEKLFF
TRBV5-1,.,.,TRBJ2-6,TGCGCCAGTCGATGGGACTCTGGGGCCAACGTCCTGACTTTC,CASRWDSGANVLTF
TRBV6-4,many,.,TRBJ2-1,TGTGCCAGCAGTGACTCGAGTTCCGCTGTCGATGAGCAGTTCTTC,CASSDSSSAVDEQFF
TRBV7-8,many,.,TRBJ2-1,TGTGCCAGCAGCTTACCGGCCCCGAGGAAGTTCTTC,CASSLPAPRKFF
TRBV3-1,many,.,TRBJ1-1,TGTGCCAGCAGCCAAATGGCGGGGAACACTGAAGCTTTCTTT,CASSQMAGNTEAFF
TRBV20-1,many,TRBD2,TRBJ2-3,TGCAGTGCTAGTCAGGTCGGGAGGGCTTCTAGCACAGATACGCAGTATTTT,CSASQVGRASSTDTQYF
TRBV18,many,TRBD1,TRBJ1-1,TGTGCCAGCTCACACAGGGGTTTCAATACTGAAGCTTTCTTT,CASSHRGFNTEAFF
TRBV28,many,TRBD1,TRBJ1-4,TGTGCCAGCAACCCGACCGGGACAGTCGGTGAAAAACTGTTTTTT,CASNPTGTVGEKLFF
TRBV15,many,TRBD2,TRBJ2-1,TGTGCCACCAGCAGAGGCCAAACTAGCGTCTTTTACAATGAGCAGTTCTTC,CATSRGQTSVFYNEQFF
TRBV28,many,.,TRBJ1-5,TGTGCCAGCAGCAGCCTCAATCAGCCCCAGCATTTT,CASSSLNQPQHF
TRBV10-3,.,TRBD1,TRBJ1-2,TGTGCCATCAGTACATGGACAGGGGGGACAGCTAACTATGGCTACACCTTC,CAISTWTGGTANYGYTF
TRBV2,many,TRBD2,TRBJ2-1,TGTGCCAGCAGGATCGGGAGGGAGCCGAATGAGCAGTTCTTC,CASRIGREPNEQFF
TRBV25-1,many,TRBD1,TRBJ2-6,TGTGCCAGCAGGGACAGGGGAGCTGGGGCCAACGTCCTGACTTTC,CASRDRGAGANVLTF
TRBV7-3,few,.,TRBJ2-3,TGTGCCAGCAGCTTGGGTCCCCACGATACGCAGTATTTT,CASSLGPHDTQYF
TRBV5-4,many,TRBD2,TRBJ2-2,TGTGCCAGCAGCTTGGGCGGGAGGAACACCGGGGAGCTGTTTTTT,CASSLGGRNTGELFF
TRBV6-2/TRBV6-3,.,TRBD1,TRBJ2-1,TGTGCCAGCAGTCGGGACAGGGAAAATCCCAATGAGCAGTTCTTC,CASSRDRENPNEQFF
TRBV19,many,.,TRBJ2-6,TGTGCCAGTACCCCGTGGGGCAGTTTCTCTGGGGCCAACGTCCTGACTTTC,CASTPWGSFSGANVLTF
TRBV11-2,many,.,TRBJ2-7,TGTGCCAGCAGCCACTACAACGAGCAGTACTTC,CASSHYNEQYF